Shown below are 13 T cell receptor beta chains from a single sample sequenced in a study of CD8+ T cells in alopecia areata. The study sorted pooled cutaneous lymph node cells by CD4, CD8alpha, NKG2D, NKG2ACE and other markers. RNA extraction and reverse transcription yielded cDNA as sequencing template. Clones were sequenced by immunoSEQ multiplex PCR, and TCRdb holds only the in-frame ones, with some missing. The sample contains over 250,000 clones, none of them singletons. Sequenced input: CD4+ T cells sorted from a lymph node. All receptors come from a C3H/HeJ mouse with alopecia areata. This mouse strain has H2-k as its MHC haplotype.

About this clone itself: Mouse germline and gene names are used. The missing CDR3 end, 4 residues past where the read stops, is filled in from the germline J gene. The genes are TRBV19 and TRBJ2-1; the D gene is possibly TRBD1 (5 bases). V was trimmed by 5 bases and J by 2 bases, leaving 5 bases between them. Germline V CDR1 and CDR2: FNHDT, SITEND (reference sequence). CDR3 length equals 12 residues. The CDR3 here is CASRTDYAEQFF. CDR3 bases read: TGTGCCAGCAGGACAGACTATGCT.

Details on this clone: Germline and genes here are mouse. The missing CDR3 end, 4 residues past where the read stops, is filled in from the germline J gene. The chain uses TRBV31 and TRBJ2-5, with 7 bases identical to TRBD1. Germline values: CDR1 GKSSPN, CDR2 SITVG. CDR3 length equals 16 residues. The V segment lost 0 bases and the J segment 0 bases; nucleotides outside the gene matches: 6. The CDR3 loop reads CAWSLRDRINQDTQYF. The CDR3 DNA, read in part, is TGTGCCTGGAGTCTAAGGGACAGAATTAACCAAGAC.

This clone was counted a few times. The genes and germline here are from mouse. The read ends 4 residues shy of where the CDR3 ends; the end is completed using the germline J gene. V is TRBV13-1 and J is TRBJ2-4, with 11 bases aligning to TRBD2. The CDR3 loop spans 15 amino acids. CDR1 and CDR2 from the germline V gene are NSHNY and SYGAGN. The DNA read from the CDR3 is TGTGCCAGCAGTGATCCGGGACTGGGGGTAAAC. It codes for CASSDPGLGVN. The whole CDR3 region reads CASSDPGLGVNTLYF.

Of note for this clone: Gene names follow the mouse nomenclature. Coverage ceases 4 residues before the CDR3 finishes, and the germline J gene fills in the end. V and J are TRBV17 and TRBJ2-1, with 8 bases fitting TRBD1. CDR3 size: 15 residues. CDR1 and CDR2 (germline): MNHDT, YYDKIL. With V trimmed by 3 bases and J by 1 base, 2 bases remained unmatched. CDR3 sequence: CASSRGDRNYAEQFF. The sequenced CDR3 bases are TGTGCTAGCAGTAGGGGGGACAGGAACTATGCT.

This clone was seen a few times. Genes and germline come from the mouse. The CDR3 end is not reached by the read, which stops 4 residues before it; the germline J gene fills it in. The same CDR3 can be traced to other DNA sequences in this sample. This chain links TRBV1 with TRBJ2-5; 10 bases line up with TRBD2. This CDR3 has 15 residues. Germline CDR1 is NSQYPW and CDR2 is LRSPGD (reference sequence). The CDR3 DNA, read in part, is TGCACCTGCAGTGCAGCTGGGGGGGCGGAAGAC. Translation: CTCSAAGGAED. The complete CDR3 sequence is CTCSAAGGAEDTQYF. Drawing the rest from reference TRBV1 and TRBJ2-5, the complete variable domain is VTLLEQNPRWRLVPRGQAVNLRCILKNSQYPWMSWYQQDLQKQLQWLFTLRSPGDKEVKSLPGADYLATRVTDTELRLQVANMSQGRTLYCTCSAAGGAEDTQYFGPGTRLLVL.

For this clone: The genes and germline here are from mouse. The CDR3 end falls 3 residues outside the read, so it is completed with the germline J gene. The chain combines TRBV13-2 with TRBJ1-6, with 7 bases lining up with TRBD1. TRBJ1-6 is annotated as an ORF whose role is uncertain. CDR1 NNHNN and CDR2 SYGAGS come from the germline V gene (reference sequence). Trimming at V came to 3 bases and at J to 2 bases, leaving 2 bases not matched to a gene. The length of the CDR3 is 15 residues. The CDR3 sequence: CASGVTGTYNSPLYF. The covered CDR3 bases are TGTGCCAGCGGTGTGACAGGGACCTATAATTCGCCC.

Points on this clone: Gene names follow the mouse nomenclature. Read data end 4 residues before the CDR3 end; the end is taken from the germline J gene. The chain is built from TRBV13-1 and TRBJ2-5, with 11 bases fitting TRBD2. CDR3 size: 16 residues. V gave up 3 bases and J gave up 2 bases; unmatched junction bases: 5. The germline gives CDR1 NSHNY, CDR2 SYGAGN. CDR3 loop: CASSGLGTGGQDTQYF. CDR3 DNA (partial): TGTGCCAGCAGTGGGCTCGGGACTGGGGGCCAAGAC.

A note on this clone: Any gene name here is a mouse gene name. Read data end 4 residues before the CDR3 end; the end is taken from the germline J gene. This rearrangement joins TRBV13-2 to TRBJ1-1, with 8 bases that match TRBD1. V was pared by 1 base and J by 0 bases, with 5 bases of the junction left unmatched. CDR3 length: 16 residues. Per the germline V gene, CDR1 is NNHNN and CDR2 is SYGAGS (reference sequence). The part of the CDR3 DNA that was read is TGTGCCAGCGGTGATCCAAGACAGGGGTCAAACACA. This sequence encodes CASGDPRQGSNT. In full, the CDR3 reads CASGDPRQGSNTEVFF.

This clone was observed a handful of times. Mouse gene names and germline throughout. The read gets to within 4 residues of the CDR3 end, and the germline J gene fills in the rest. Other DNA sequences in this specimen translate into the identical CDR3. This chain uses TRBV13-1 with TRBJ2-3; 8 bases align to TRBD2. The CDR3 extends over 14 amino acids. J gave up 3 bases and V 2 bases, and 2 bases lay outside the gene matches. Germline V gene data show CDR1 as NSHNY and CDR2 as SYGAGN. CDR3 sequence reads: CASSEVGGAETLYF. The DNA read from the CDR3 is TGTGCCAGCAGTGAGGTGGGGGGGGCAGAA.

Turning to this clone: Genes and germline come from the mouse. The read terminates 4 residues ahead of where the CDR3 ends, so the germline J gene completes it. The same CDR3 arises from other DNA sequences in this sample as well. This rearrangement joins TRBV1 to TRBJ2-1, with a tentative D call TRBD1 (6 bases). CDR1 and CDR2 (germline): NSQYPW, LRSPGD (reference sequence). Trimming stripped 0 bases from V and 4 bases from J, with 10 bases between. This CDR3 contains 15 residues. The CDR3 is CTCSADRGQYAEQFF. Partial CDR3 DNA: TGCACCTGCAGTGCAGATCGGGGACAATATGCT.

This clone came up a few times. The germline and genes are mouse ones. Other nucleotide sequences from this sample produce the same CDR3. This CDR3 reads CTCSALGQDTQYF. Incomplete CDR3 DNA: TGCACCTGCAGTGCACTGGGCCAAGAC. The rearrangement uses TRBV1 and TRBJ2-5; maybe TRBD2 (5 bases). The read ends 4 residues early relative to the CDR3; the germline J gene fills the gap. The CDR3 is made up of 13 amino acids. The germline V gene encodes CDR1 NSQYPW and CDR2 LRSPGD (reference sequence). Trimming shortened V by 2 bases and J by 2 bases, and 5 bases separated the two germline ends.

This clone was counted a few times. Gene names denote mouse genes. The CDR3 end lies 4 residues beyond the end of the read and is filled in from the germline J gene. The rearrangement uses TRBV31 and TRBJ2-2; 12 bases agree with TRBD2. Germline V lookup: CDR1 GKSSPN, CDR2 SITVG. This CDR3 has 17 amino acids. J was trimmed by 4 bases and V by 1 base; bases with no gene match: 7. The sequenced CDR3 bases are TGTGCCTGGAGTCCTCCGACTGGGGGGGCAGCCACCGGG. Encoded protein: CAWSPPTGGAATG. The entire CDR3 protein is CAWSPPTGGAATGQLYF. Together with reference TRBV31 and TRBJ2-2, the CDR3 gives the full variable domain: AQTIHQWPVAEIKAVGSPLSLGCTIKGKSSPNLYWYWQATGGTLQQLFYSITVGQVESVVQLNLSASRPKDDQFILSTEKLLLSHSGFYLCAWSPPTGGAATGQLYFGEGSKLTVL.

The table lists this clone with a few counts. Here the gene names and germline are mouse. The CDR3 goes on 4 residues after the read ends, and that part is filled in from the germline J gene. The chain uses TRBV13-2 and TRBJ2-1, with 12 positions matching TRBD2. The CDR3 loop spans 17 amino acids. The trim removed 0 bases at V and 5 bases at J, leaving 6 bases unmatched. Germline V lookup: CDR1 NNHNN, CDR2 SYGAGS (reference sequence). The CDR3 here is CASGDARDWGEHAEQFF. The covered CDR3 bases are TGTGCCAGCGGTGATGCAAGGGACTGGGGGGAGCATGCT.